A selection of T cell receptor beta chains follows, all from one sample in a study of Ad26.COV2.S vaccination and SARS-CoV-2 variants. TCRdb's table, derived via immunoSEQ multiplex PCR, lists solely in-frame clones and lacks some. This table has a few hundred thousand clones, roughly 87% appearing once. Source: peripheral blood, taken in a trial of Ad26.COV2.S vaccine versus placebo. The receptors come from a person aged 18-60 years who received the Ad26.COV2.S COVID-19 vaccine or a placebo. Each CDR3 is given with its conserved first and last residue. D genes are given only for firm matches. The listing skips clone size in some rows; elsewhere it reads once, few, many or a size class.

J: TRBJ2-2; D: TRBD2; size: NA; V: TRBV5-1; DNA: TGCGCCAGCAGCTTGGCTTCAGCGGGGGCCTATCTGAACACCGGGGAGCTGTTTTTT; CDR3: CASSLASAGAYLNTGELFF
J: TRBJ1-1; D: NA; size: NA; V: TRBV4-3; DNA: TGCGCCAGCAGCCAAGTTGGGACACCGATGAACACTGAAGCTTTCTTT; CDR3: CASSQVGTPMNTEAFF
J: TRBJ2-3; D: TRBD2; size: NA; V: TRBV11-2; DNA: TGTGCCAGCAGCTTAGGGACTAGCGGGACGGGCGCAGATACGCAGTATTTT; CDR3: CASSLGTSGTGADTQYF
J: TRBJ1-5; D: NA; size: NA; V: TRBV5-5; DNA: TGTGCCAGCAGCTTGCTGCGGGGGGCTGGTCAGCCCCAGCATTTT; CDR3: CASSLLRGAGQPQHF
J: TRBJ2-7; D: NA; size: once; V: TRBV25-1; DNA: TGTGCCAGCAGTGGATTACAGGAGAGCTCCTACGAGCAGTACTTC; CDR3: CASSGLQESSYEQYF
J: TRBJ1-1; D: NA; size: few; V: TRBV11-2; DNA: TGTGCCAGCAGCTTCCCCCAGGGACGGTTTAACACTGAAGCTTTCTTT; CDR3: CASSFPQGRFNTEAFF
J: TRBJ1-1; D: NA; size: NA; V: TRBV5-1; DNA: TGCGCCAGCAGCGCGTACAGGGTTCGGAACACTGAAGCTTTCTTT; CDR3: CASSAYRVRNTEAFF
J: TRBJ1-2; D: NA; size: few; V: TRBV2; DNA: TGTGCCAGCAGTTCTGAATTATATGGCTACACCTTC; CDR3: CASSSELYGYTF
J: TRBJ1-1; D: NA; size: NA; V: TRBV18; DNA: TGTGCCAGCTCACCGGGCGCAGGGATTAACACTGAAGCTTTCTTT; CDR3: CASSPGAGINTEAFF
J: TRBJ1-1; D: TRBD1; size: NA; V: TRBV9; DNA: TGTGCCAGCAGCCGACAGGGCACTAACACTGAAGCTTTCTTT; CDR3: CASSRQGTNTEAFF
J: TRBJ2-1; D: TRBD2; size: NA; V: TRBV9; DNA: TGTGCCAGCAGTAGGACTAGTCGGGCTAATGAGCAGTTCTTC; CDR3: CASSRTSRANEQFF
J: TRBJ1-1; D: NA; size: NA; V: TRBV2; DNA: TGTGCCAGCAGTGACCAAGAATTTGGGCCTATGAACACTGAAGCTTTCTTT; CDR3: CASSDQEFGPMNTEAFF
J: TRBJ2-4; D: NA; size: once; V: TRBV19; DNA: TGTGCCAGTACCCCTCGGAGGTCTAGCTCGCCTTCAAACATTCAGTACTTC; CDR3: CASTPRRSSSPSNIQYF
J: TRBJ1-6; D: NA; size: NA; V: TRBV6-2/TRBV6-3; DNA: TGTGCCAGCAGTCCCCAGTTTACGGGGGCGCGTTCACCCCTCCACTTT; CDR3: CASSPQFTGARSPLHF
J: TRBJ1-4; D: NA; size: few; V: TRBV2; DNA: TGTGCCAGCAGAGAACAAGGAAATGAAAAACTGTTTTTT; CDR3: CASREQGNEKLFF
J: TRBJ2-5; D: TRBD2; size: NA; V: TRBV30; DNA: TGTGCCTGGACTCCCCTAGCGGGGGGAGAGACCCAGTACTTC; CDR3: CAWTPLAGGETQYF
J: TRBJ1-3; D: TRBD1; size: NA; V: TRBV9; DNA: TGTGCCAGCAGCCTGGGACAGGAGTTCTTTGGAAACACCATATATTTT; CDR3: CASSLGQEFFGNTIYF
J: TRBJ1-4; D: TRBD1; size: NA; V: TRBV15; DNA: TGTGCCACCAGCAGCACCGTGGAGGGGGCGGCAGAGGAAAAACTGTTTTTT; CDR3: CATSSTVEGAAEEKLFF
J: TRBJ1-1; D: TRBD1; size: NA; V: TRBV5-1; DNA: TGCGCCAGCAGCTTGTTCACTTCTGTGGGACAGATGAACACTGAAGCTTTCTTT; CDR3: CASSLFTSVGQMNTEAFF
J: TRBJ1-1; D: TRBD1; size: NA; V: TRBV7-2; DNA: TGTGCCAGCAGCCCCCCCGGGACAGGGGGCACTGAAGCTTTCTTT; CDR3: CASSPPGTGGTEAFF
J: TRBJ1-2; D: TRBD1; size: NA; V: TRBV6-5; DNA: TGTGCCAGCAGTTACGTGGCGCATCAGGGGGATGGCTACACCTTC; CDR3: CASSYVAHQGDGYTF
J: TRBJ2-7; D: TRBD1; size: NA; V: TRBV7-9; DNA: TGTGCCAGCAGCTTAGGAGGGACAGGGGGCTTTTACGAGCAGTACTTC; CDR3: CASSLGGTGGFYEQYF
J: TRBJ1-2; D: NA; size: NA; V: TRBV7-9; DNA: TGTGCCAGCAACCCCCGGGGGGCGGATGGCTACACCTTC; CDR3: CASNPRGADGYTF
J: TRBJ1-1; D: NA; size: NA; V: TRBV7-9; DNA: TGTGCCAGCAGTTTGGACCCGGGGGCTGAAGCTTTCTTT; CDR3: CASSLDPGAEAFF
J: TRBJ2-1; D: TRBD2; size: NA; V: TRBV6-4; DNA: TGTGCCAGCAGCGAGACTAGCGGGATCGTTGAGCAGTTCTTC; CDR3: CASSETSGIVEQFF
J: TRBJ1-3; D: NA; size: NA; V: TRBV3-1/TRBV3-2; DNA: TGTGCCAGCAGCCAAGGGACACTCTCTGGAAACACCATATATTTT; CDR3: CASSQGTLSGNTIYF
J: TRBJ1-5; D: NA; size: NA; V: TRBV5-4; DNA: TGTGCCAGCAGCGCGGGGCAGGGGAAGAATCAGCCCCAGCATTTT; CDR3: CASSAGQGKNQPQHF
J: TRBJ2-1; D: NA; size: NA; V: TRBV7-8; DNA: TGTGCCAGCAGCTGGACAGCCTCCTACAATGAGCAGTTCTTC; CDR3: CASSWTASYNEQFF
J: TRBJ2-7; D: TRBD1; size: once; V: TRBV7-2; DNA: TGTGCCAGCAGCGGGGACAGGCCCTCGTACGAGCAGTACTTC; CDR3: CASSGDRPSYEQYF
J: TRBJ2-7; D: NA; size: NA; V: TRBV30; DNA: TGTGCCCCCCCTTGCGAGCAGTACTTC; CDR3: CAPPCEQYF
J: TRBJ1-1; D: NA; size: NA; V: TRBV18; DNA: TGTGCCAGCTCACCGGCCACTGAAATGAACACTGAAGCTTTCTTT; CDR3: CASSPATEMNTEAFF
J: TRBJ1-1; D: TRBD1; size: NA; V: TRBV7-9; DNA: TGTGCCAGCCAGGGGACAGCGAACACTGAAGCTTTCTTT; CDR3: CASQGTANTEAFF
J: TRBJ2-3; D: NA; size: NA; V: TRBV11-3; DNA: TGTGCCAGCAGCCACGGACTGAGCACAGATACGCAGTATTTT; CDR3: CASSHGLSTDTQYF
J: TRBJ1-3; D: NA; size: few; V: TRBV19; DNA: TGTGCCAGTAGCCCAGGGGTACCTGGAAACACCATATATTTT; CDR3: CASSPGVPGNTIYF
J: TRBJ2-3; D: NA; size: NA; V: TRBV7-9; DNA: TGTGCCAGCAGCTCAGCCCCTCAAGATACGCAGTATTTT; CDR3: CASSSAPQDTQYF
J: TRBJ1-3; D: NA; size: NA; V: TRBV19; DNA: TGTGCCAGTAGTCCCAACTCGTCTGGAAACACCATATATTTT; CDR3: CASSPNSSGNTIYF
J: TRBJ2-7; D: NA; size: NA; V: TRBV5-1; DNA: TGCGCCAGCAGCAACGCCGGGGACCATGTCGAGCAGTACTTC; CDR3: CASSNAGDHVEQYF
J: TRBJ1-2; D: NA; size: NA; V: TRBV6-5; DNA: TGTGCCAGCAGTATAACTAGGAGTGGCTACACCTTC; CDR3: CASSITRSGYTF
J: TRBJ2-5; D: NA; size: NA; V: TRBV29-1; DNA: TGCAGCGTTAAAGGGGAGACCCAGTACTTC; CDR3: CSVKGETQYF
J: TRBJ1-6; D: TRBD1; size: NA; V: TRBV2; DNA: TGTGCCAGCAGGGACGGAACAGGGGCCGGCAGTTCACCCCTCCACTTT; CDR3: CASRDGTGAGSSPLHF
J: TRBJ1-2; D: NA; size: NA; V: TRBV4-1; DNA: TGCGCCAGCAGCCAAGATAACTGGAACAGACGCACCTATGGCTACACCTTC; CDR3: CASSQDNWNRRTYGYTF
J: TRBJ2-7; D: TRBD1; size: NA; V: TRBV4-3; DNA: TGCGCCAGCAGCCAAGATTCAGGGACAGGGGAGCAGTACTTC; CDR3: CASSQDSGTGEQYF
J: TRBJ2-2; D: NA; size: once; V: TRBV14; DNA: TGTGCCAGCAGCCAAGACGTAATAATACCAGGGACCCCTGATGACACCGGGGAGCTGTTTTTT; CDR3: CASSQDVIIPGTPDDTGELFF
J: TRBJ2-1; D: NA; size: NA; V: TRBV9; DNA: TGTGCCAGCAGTGGTCCCAGGAGCTCCTACAATGAGCAGTTCTTC; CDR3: CASSGPRSSYNEQFF
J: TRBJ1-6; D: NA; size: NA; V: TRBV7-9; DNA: TGTGCCACCAGGACGGGTTCACCCCTCCACTTT; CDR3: CATRTGSPLHF
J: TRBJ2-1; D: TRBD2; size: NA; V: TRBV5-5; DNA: TGTGCCAGCAGCTTGGCTAGGCTAGCGGAACCGAAATACGTTGAGCAGTTCTTC; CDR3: CASSLARLAEPKYVEQFF
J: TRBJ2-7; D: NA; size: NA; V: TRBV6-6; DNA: TGTGCCAGCAGTTACCCCCGCAGGGGTTCGTCCTACGAGCAGTACTTC; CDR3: CASSYPRRGSSYEQYF